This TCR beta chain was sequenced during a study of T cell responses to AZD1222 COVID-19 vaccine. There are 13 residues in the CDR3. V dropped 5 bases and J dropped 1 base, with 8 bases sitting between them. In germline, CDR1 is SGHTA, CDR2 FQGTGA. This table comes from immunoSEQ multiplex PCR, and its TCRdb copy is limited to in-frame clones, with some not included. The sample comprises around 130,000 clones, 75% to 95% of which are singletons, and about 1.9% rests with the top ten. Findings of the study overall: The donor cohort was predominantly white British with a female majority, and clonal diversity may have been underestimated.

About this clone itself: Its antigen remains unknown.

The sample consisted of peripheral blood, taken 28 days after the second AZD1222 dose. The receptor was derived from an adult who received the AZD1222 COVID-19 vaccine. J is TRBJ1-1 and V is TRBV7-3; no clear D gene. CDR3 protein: CASSVDANTEAFF. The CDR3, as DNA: TGTGCCAGCAGCGTAGACGCGAACACTGAAGCTTTCTTT. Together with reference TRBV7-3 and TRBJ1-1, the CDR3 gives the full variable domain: GAGVSQTPSNKVTEKGKYVELRCDPISGHTALYWYRQSLGQGPEFLIYFQGTGAADDSGLPNDRFFAVRPEGSVSTLKIQRTERGDSAVYLCASSVDANTEAFFGQGTRLTVV.